Shown below are 5 T cell receptor beta chains from a single sample sequenced in a study of blood T cell repertoires in COVID-19. Sequenced by immunoSEQ multiplex PCR; TCRdb stores in-frame clones only, minus some. The sample consists of some 220,000 clones, around 90% of them appearing once. Sequenced input: peripheral blood. The source is a man aged 25 to 45 with COVID-19, enrolled during active disease.

V is TRBV7-6 and J is TRBJ1-1; 7 bases are shared with TRBD1. CDR1 is SGHVS and CDR2 is FNYEAQ in the germline V gene. This CDR3 spans 15 amino acids. V shed 2 bases and J 3 bases; nucleotides not matched to a gene: 6. The CDR3 DNA reads TGTGCCAGCAGCTTATCGACAGGGACTCACACTGAAGCTTTCTTT. This gives the protein CASSLSTGTHTEAFF.

V gene TRBV19 combines with J gene TRBJ2-7; the D gene is possibly TRBD2 (6 bases). There are 12 residues in the CDR3. Looked up from germline, CDR1 is LNHDA and CDR2 is SQIVND (reference sequence). Trimming removed 3 bases from V and 7 bases from J, with 10 bases in between. CDR3 sequence (DNA): TGTGCCAGTAGTATGACGCTAGCGGAGCAGTACTTC. It translates to CASSMTLAEQYF.

The chain uses TRBV10-3 and TRBJ2-3; D not resolved. This CDR3 is 15 amino acids long. The germline V gene encodes CDR1 ENHRY and CDR2 SYGVKD. Trimming stripped 3 bases from V and 4 bases from J, with 14 bases between. CDR3: CAISDRVVLADTQYF. CDR3 nucleotides: TGTGCCATCAGTGATAGAGTAGTCCTCGCAGATACGCAGTATTTT.

V is TRBV7-9 and J is TRBJ2-6; no firm D call. This CDR3 is built from 15 residues. Trimming left V 3 bases short and J 2 bases short, with 8 bases between. Germline CDR1 SEHNR, CDR2 FQNEAQ (reference sequence). The CDR3, as DNA: TGTGCCAGCAGCTTGTCAGGCCCTGGGGCCAACGTCCTGACTTTC. Translating gives CASSLSGPGANVLTF. Filled out from reference TRBV7-9 and TRBJ2-6, the complete variable domain reads DTGVSQNPRHKITKRGQNVTFRCDPISEHNRLYWYRQTLGQGPEFLTYFQNEAQLEKSRLLSDRFSAERPKGSFSTLEIQRTEQGDSAMYLCASSLSGPGANVLTFGAGSRLTVL.

J is TRBJ2-3 and V is TRBV24-1; 7 bases map to TRBD1. Looked up from germline, CDR1 is KGHDR and CDR2 is SFDVKD. The V segment lost 6 bases and the J segment 0 bases; nucleotides outside the gene matches: 5. CDR3 size: 15 residues. For the CDR3, the DNA is TGTGCCACCAGTCCCCGGGACAGAAGCACAGATACGCAGTATTTT. It codes for CATSPRDRSTDTQYF.